A single sample gave rise to the 21 T cell receptor beta chains below, sequenced in a study of CD4 T cells in relation to SARS-CoV-2 and coronaviruses. TCRdb keeps only in-frame clones here, not all; method: immunoSEQ multiplex PCR. In the table there are approximately 40,000 clones, more than 60% of which are singletons. Antigens of these TCRs are unknown. Sequenced: memory CD4+ T cells from PBMCs, cultured in vitro. The receptors were gathered from an adult with COVID-19.

The genes are TRBV2 and TRBJ1-4; tentatively, D is TRBD1 (5 bases). Germline CDR1 reads SNHLY; CDR2 reads FYNNEI. The CDR3 covers 15 residues. Trimming shortened V by 1 base and J by 7 bases, and 13 bases separated the two germline ends. CDR3 sequence reads: CASSEGRAGGEKLFF. CDR3 sequence (DNA): TGTGCCAGCAGTGAAGGTCGTGCGGGGGGTGAAAAACTGTTTTTT.

V is TRBV7-2 and J is TRBJ2-7; TRBD2 aligns across 8 bases. CDR1 and CDR2 (germline): SGHTA, FQGNSA. The V segment lost 3 bases and the J segment 6 bases; nucleotides outside the gene matches: 10. The CDR3 totals 15 residues. CDR3 amino acids: CASSFEGLAGTEQYF. The CDR3 DNA reads as TGTGCCAGCAGCTTTGAAGGCCTAGCGGGTACCGAGCAGTACTTC.

This clone was detected only a few times. The gene calls are TRBV11-3 and TRBJ2-1, with 10 bases identical to TRBD2. Germline V gene data show CDR1 as SGHNT and CDR2 as YENEEA. CDR3 length: 17 amino acids. The V and J ends lost 0 bases and 7 bases, in that order; junction bases with no gene match: 9. The CDR3 nucleotides read TGTGCCAGCAGCTTAGATGGGACTAGCGAGACAGCTAATGAGCAGTTCTTC. This encodes CASSLDGTSETANEQFF.

The rearrangement links TRBV5-1 to TRBJ2-7; D could derive from TRBD1 or TRBD2 (5 bases each). This CDR3 has 14 residues. Trimming removed 4 bases from V and 2 bases from J, with 13 bases in between. Germline V gene data show CDR1 as SGHRS and CDR2 as YFSETQ. CDR3 DNA: TGCGCCAGCAGCCGGGAAGGACAAACCTACGAGCAGTACTTC. It specifies CASSREGQTYEQYF.

This chain connects TRBV19 to TRBJ2-7; D is perhaps TRBD1 (6 bases). Trimming shortened V by 3 bases and J by 3 bases, and 9 bases separated the two germline ends. Germline V gene data show CDR1 as LNHDA and CDR2 as SQIVND (reference sequence). The CDR3 has 13 amino acids. This CDR3 is CASSMGRGYEQYF. The CDR3 DNA sequence: TGTGCCAGTAGTATGGGCAGGGGCTACGAGCAGTACTTC.

This clone was found a few times. The gene calls are TRBV20-1 and TRBJ1-1; D is undetermined. The CDR3 is 15 residues long. Germline CDR1 DFQATT, CDR2 SNEGSKA (reference sequence). The ends were cut back, 3 bases at V and 1 base at J, with 15 bases in the middle. CDR3 nucleotides: TGCAGTGCTAGTTTAGCTTTGATTGGGAACACTGAAGCTTTCTTT. It translates to CSASLALIGNTEAFF.

J is TRBJ2-5 and V is TRBV11-2; 10 positions match TRBD2. Germline values: CDR1 SGHAT, CDR2 FQNNGV. CDR3 length: 16 residues. The V gene end was trimmed by 0 bases and the J gene end by 5 bases; junction bases not matched to a gene: 6. CDR3 coding DNA: TGTGCCAGCAGCTTAGAGCTAGCGGGAGATAGTGAGACCCAGTACTTC. As protein: CASSLELAGDSETQYF.

The chain joins TRBV5-5 to TRBJ1-3; D is uncertain. Germline assignment: CDR1 SGHKS and CDR2 YYEKEE (reference sequence). The CDR3 has 13 amino acids. With 0 bases removed from V and 4 bases from J, the gap between germline ends came to 5 bases. CDR3 nucleotide sequence: TGTGCCAGCAGCTTGGTGGTGGGAAACACCATATATTTT. Residues: CASSLVVGNTIYF.

The chain links TRBV5-1 to TRBJ2-6, with no clear D. Trimming took off 4 bases at V and 0 bases at J, with 11 bases between the two ends. Germline CDR1 and CDR2: SGHRS and YFSETQ. The CDR3 runs 16 residues. The CDR3 DNA sequence: TGCGCCAGCAGCCTACAAGTTCTCTCTGGGGCCAACGTCCTGACTTTC. Amino acids: CASSLQVLSGANVLTF.

This clone occurred a few times. The CDR3 bases are TGTGCCAGCTCACCTGAACAGGGGGGTGGCTACACCTTC. It yields the protein CASSPEQGGGYTF. The J gene is TRBJ1-2, the V gene TRBV18; TRBD1 matches 8 bases. Per germline, CDR1 KGHSH and CDR2 LQKENI. Unmatched junction bases numbered 4, after V lost 3 bases and J lost 7 bases. The CDR3 length is 13 residues.

V is TRBV6-5 and J is TRBJ2-6; the D gene could be TRBD1 or TRBD2 (5 bases each). Deletions cut 5 bases from V and 2 bases from J, with 10 bases between. CDR3 length: 15 amino acids. Germline CDR1 and CDR2: MNHEY and SVGAGI. CDR3 nucleotide sequence: TGTGCCAGCAGTACGTGGGGGACTGGGGCCAACGTCCTGACTTTC. Its translation: CASSTWGTGANVLTF.

V and J are TRBV7-2 and TRBJ2-1; possibly TRBD2 for D (6 bases). The CDR3 is made up of 18 amino acids. Germline CDR1 reads SGHTA; CDR2 reads FQGNSA. Deletions cut 5 bases from V and 5 bases from J, with 25 bases between. The CDR3 is CASSTPYGGRTDHNEQFF. As DNA, the CDR3 is TGTGCCAGCAGCACCCCCTATGGGGGGAGGACGGATCACAATGAGCAGTTCTTC.

The V and J genes are TRBV11-2 and TRBJ2-7, with TRBD2 matching over 8 bases. CDR3 length: 16 amino acids. Germline assignment: CDR1 SGHAT and CDR2 FQNNGV. The ends lost 1 base at V and 4 bases at J; junction bases unmatched: 9. CDR3 sequence (DNA): TGTGCCAGCAGCTTAGTGGTCGGGAGGGCCCGGTACGAGCAGTACTTC. This codes for CASSLVVGRARYEQYF.

The rearrangement uses TRBV6-6 and TRBJ2-1; TRBD2 aligns across 14 bases. The CDR3 spans 16 residues. CDR1 MNHNY and CDR2 SVGAGI come from the germline V gene (reference sequence). V shed 6 bases, J shed 9 bases, and the junction held 10 bases outside the gene matches. The CDR3 loop is CASSKAGLAGESEQFF. The CDR3, as DNA: TGTGCCAGCAGCAAAGCGGGACTAGCGGGAGAATCTGAGCAGTTCTTC.

This rearrangement joins TRBV3-1 (or the pseudogene TRBV3-2) to TRBJ2-7; possibly TRBD1 for D (7 bases). The V gene's germline CDR1 is LGHDT and CDR2 YNNKEL (reference sequence). The CDR3 is made up of 14 amino acids. V gave up 2 bases and J gave up 6 bases, with 14 bases separating them. CDR3 in DNA: TGTGCCAGCAGCCAAAACAGGGGAGGCGTCGAGCAGTACTTC. It translates to CASSQNRGGVEQYF.

The rearrangement links TRBV29-1 to TRBJ2-5, with 13 nucleotides matching TRBD2. The CDR3 runs 17 residues. The germline gives CDR1 SQVTM, CDR2 ANQGSEA. V shed 6 bases, J shed 2 bases, and the junction held 12 bases outside the gene matches. The CDR3 here is CSVVDRGTSGVQETQYF. The CDR3 region has the DNA TGCAGCGTCGTGGACAGGGGGACTAGCGGGGTTCAAGAGACCCAGTACTTC.

This chain uses TRBV2 with TRBJ2-5; D call uncertain. CDR1 is SNHLY and CDR2 is FYNNEI in the germline V gene. The CDR3 extends over 13 amino acids. Trimming took off 8 bases at V and 2 bases at J, with 12 bases between the two ends. CDR3 amino acids: CASSQEQQETQYF. CDR3 sequence (DNA): TGTGCCAGCTCGCAAGAACAGCAAGAGACCCAGTACTTC. Variable domain in full (rest from reference TRBV2 and TRBJ2-5): EPEVTQTPSHQVTQMGQEVILRCVPISNHLYFYWYRQILGQKVEFLVSFYNNEISEKSEIFDDQFSVERPDGSNFTLKIRSTKLEDSAMYFCASSQEQQETQYFGPGTRLLVL.

The chain employs TRBV6-5 and TRBJ1-1; D gene unclear. V lost 7 bases to trimming and J lost 5 bases, with 17 bases between them. Germline V CDR1 and CDR2: MNHEY, SVGAGI. The CDR3 totals 14 residues. CDR3 amino acids: CASILGVKGTEAFF. The CDR3 region has the DNA TGTGCCAGCATTCTCGGGGTTAAAGGGACTGAAGCTTTCTTT.

The rearrangement joins TRBV6-5 to TRBJ2-7; D may be TRBD2 (6 bases). The CDR3 totals 14 residues. CDR1 is MNHEY and CDR2 is SVGAGI in the germline V gene. The ends were cut back, 6 bases at V and 4 bases at J, with 16 bases in the middle. This CDR3 is CASRRDQSFYEQYF. CDR3 nucleotide sequence: TGTGCCAGCAGGCGGGACCAGTCTTTTTACGAGCAGTACTTC.

This clone was seen a few times. This chain connects TRBV2 to TRBJ1-1, with no clear D. The CDR3 loop spans 13 amino acids. Germline lookup yields CDR1 SNHLY and CDR2 FYNNEI. The V end was cut by 3 bases, the J end by 6 bases, with 11 bases between. CDR3 sequence (DNA): TGTGCCAGCAGTGACGAGGTAGCGGCTGAAGCTTTCTTT. It is translated as CASSDEVAAEAFF.

This clone came up once. The V call is TRBV19, the J call TRBJ1-1; no clear D gene. The ends were cut back, 2 bases at V and 2 bases at J, with 6 bases in the middle. This CDR3 comprises 13 residues. Per the germline V gene, CDR1 is LNHDA and CDR2 is SQIVND (reference sequence). CDR3 coding DNA: TGTGCCAGTAGTATAAAGTCAAACACTGAAGCTTTCTTT. It translates to CASSIKSNTEAFF.